This TCR beta chain was retrieved from a study of blood T cell repertoires in COVID-19. Study summary: Italy, Spain and the United States were the sources of the convalescent and acute COVID-19 samples. Nucleic acid was either cDNA or gDNA, and it came from T cells, B-cell-depleted T cells, or PBMCs.

In the original processing: Amplification from reference gene primers served as the basis for estimated nucleated cell counts. Some clones are missing from TCRdb's copy, which holds only in-frame ones; the method was immunoSEQ multiplex PCR. V and J calls plus clone size are reproduced from that table; the DNA served to infer D and trimming. The sample holds 140,000 or so clones; roughly 79% are singletons and the top ten take roughly 8.6%. Germline V gene data show CDR1 as MNHEY and CDR2 as SVGAGI. The CDR3 runs 15 residues. V gave up 6 bases and J gave up 0 bases; unmatched junction bases: 4. This TCR was recovered from a man aged 45-60 years with active or convalescent COVID-19. The chain employs TRBV6-5 and TRBJ2-7; 11 bases fit TRBD2. The specimen was peripheral blood. The CDR3 DNA reads as TGTGCCAGCAGCCCCGGGACTAGCGGCTCCTACGAGCAGTACTTC. It encodes CASSPGTSGSYEQYF.